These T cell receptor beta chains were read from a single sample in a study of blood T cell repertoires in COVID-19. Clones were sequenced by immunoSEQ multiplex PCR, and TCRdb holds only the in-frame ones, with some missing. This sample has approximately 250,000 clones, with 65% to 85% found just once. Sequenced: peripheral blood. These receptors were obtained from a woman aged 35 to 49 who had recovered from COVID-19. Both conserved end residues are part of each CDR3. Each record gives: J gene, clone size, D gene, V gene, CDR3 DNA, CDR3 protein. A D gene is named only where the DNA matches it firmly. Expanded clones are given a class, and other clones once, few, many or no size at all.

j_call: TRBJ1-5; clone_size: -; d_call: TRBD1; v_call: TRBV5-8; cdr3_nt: TGTGCCAGCAGCATGGGACAGGGGGGCAATCAGCCCCAGCATTTT; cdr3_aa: CASSMGQGGNQPQHF
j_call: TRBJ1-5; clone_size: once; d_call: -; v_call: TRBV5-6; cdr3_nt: TGTGCCAGCAGCTTGGCCGTGGCAGGTAATCAGCCCCAGCATTTT; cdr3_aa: CASSLAVAGNQPQHF
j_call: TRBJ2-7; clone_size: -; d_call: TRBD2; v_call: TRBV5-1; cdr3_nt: TGCGCCAGCAGCTTGATAGCGGGGGGCTACGAGCAGTACTTC; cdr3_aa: CASSLIAGGYEQYF
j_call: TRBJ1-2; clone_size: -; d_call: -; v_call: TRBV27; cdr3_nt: TGTGCCAGCAGTTTCCAATTGGGGCAGACCTATGGCTACACCTTC; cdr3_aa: CASSFQLGQTYGYTF
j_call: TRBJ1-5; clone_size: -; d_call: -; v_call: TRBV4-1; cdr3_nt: TGCGCCAGCAGCCAAGACCCGGGGATGGTAGAACAGCCCCAGCATTTT; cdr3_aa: CASSQDPGMVEQPQHF
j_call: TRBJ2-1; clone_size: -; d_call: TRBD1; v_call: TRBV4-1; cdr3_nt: TGCGCCAGCAGCCAAACGACAGGGGACGATGAGCAGTTCTTC; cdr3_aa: CASSQTTGDDEQFF
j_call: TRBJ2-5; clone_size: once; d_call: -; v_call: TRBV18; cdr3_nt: TGTGCCAGCTCACCTGCGACAGCTCAAGAGACCCAGTACTTC; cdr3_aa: CASSPATAQETQYF
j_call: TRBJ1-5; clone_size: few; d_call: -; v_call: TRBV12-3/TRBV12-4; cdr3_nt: TGTGCCAGCAGTTTACTCAGGGATCAGCCCCAGCATTTT; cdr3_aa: CASSLLRDQPQHF
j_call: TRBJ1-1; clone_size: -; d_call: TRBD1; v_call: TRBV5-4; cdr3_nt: TGTGCCAGCAGCATTGACAGGGCGAACACTGAAGCTTTCTTT; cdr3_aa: CASSIDRANTEAFF
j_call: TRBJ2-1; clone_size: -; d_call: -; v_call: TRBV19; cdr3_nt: TGTGCCAGTAGTACTGCAGCCTACAATGAGCAGTTCTTC; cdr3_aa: CASSTAAYNEQFF
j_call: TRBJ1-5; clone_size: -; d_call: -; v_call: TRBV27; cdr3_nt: TGTGCCAGCAGCCGACAGGCCCGTCAGCCCCAGCATTTT; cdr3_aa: CASSRQARQPQHF
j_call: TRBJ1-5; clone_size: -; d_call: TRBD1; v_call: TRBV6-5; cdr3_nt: TGTGCCAGCAGTTGGGGGACAGGGACGAGCAATCAGCCCCAGCATTTT; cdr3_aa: CASSWGTGTSNQPQHF
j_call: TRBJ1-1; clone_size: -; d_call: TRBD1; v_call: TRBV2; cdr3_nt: TGTGCCAGCAGAAACAGGGGGGACACTGAAGCTTTCTTT; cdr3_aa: CASRNRGDTEAFF
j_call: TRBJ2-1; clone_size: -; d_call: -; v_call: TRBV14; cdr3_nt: TGTGCCAGCAGCTACTACAATGAGCAGTTCTTC; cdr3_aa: CASSYYNEQFF
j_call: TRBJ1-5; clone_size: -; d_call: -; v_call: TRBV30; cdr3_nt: TGTGCCTGGAGTGGGTCCCGCAGTCAGCCCCAGCATTTT; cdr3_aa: CAWSGSRSQPQHF
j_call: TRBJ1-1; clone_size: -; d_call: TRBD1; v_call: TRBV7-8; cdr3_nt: TGTGCCAGCAGCCGGGGGTGGACAGGGGGCGGGCCGAACACTGAAGCTTTCTTT; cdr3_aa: CASSRGWTGGGPNTEAFF